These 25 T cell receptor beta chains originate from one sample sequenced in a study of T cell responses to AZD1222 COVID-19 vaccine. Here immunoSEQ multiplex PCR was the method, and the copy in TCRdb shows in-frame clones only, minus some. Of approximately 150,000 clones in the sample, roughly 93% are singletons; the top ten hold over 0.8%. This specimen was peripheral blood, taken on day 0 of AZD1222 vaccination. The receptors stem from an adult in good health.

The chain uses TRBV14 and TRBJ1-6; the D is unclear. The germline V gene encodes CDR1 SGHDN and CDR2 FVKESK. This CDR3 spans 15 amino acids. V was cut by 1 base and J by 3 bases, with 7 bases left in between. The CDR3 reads CASSQGRNYNSPLHF. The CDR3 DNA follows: TGTGCCAGCAGCCAAGGAAGGAACTATAATTCACCCCTCCACTTT.

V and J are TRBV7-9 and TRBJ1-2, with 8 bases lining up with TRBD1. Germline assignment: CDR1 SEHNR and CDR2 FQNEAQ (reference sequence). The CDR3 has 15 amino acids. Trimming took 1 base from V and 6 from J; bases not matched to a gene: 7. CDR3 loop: CASSLVTGGMNGYTF. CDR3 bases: TGTGCCAGCAGCTTAGTAACAGGGGGTATGAATGGCTACACCTTC.

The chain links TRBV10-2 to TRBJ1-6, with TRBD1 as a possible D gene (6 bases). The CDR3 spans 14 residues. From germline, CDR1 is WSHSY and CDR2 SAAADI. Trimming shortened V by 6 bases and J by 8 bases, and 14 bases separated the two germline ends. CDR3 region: CASRPTGYDSPLHF. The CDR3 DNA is TGCGCCAGCAGGCCCACAGGGTACGATTCACCCCTCCACTTT.

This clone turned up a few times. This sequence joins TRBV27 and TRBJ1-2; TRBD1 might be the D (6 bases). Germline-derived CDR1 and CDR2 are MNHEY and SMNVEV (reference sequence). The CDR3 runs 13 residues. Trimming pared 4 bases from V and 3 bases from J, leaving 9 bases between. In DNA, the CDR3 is TGTGCCAGCAGTTCGGGGGCTTACTATGGCTACACCTTC. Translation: CASSSGAYYGYTF.

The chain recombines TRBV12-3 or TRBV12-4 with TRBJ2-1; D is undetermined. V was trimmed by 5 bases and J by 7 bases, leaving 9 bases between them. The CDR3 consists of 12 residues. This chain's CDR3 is CASSLLGNEQFF. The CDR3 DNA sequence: TGTGCCAGCAGTCTCCTCGGAAATGAGCAGTTCTTC.

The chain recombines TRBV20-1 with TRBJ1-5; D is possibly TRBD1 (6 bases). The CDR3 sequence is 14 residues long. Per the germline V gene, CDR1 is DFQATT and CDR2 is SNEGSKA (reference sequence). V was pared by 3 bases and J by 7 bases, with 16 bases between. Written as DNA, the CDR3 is TGCAGTGCTAGTAGTCAGGGGTTTTCACAGCCCCAGCATTTT. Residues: CSASSQGFSQPQHF.

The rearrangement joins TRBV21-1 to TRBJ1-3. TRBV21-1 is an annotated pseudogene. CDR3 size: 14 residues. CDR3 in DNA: TGTGCCAGCCTAAATAGAACTCCCGTCAACACCATATATTTT. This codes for CASLNRTPVNTIYF.

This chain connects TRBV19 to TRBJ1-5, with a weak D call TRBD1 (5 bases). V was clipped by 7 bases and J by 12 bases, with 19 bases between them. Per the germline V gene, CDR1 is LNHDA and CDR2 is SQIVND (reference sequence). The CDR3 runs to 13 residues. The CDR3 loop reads CASTTPGTGVQHF. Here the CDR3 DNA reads TGTGCCAGTACCACCCCAGGAACGGGGGTCCAGCATTTT.

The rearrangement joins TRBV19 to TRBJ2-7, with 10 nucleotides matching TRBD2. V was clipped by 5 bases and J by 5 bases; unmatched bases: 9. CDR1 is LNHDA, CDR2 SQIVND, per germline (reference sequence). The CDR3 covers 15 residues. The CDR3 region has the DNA TGTGCCAGTAGTTACACCGGGACTAGCGTGAACGAGCAGTACTTC. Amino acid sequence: CASSYTGTSVNEQYF.

The CDR3 here is CASSVVAGQGAREQYF. The CDR3 coding sequence is TGTGCCAGCAGTGTTGTGGCGGGACAGGGGGCGCGGGAGCAGTACTTC. V and J are TRBV6-1 and TRBJ2-7; 12 bases fit TRBD1. The CDR3 is made up of 16 amino acids. Germline assignment: CDR1 MNHNS and CDR2 SASEGT. Trimming at V came to 4 bases and at J to 7 bases, leaving 11 bases not matched to a gene.

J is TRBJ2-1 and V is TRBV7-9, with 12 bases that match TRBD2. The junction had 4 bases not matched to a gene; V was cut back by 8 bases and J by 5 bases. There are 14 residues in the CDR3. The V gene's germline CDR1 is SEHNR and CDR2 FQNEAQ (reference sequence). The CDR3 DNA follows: TGTGCCAGCGGACTAGCGGGGATACACAATGAGCAGTTCTTC. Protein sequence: CASGLAGIHNEQFF.

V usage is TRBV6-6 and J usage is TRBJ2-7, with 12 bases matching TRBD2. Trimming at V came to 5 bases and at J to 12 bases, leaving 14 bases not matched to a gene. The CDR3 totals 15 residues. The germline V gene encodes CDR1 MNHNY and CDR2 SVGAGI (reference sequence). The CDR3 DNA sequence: TGTGCCAGCAGTAAGGGACTAGCGGGTGGAGTCACCTTGTACTTC. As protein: CASSKGLAGGVTLYF.

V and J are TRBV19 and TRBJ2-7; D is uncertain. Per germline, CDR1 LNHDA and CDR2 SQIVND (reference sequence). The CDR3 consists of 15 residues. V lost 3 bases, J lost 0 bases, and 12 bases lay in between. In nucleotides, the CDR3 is TGTGCCAGTAGTATTTCGGCCAGGAGCTCCTACGAGCAGTACTTC. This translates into CASSISARSSYEQYF.

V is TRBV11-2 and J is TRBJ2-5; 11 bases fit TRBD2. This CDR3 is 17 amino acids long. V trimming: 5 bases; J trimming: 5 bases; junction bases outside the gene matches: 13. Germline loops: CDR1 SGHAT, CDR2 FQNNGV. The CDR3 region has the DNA TGTGCCAGCAGCATAACTAGCGGGGGAGCGCCGACGGAGACCCAGTACTTC. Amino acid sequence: CASSITSGGAPTETQYF.

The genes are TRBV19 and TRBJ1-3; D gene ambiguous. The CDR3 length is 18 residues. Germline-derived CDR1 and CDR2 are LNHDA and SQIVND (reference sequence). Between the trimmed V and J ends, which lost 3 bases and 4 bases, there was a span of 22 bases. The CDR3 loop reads CASSIYPRGSSIGNTIYF. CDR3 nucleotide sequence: TGTGCCAGTAGTATCTACCCCAGAGGTAGTTCTATCGGAAACACCATATATTTT.

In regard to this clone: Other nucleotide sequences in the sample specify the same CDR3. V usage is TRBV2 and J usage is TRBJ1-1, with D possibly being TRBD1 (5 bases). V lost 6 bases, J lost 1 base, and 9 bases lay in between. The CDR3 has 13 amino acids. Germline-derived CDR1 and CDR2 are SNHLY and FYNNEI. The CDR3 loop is CASRGDRNTEAFF. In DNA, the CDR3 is TGTGCCAGCAGGGGAGACAGGAACACTGAAGCTTTCTTT.

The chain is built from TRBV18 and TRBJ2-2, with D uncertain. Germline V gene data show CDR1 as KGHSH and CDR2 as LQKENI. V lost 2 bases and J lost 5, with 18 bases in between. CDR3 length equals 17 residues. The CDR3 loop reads CASSPVARQEFTGELFF. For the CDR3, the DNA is TGTGCCAGCTCACCAGTCGCTAGACAAGAGTTTACCGGGGAGCTGTTTTTT.

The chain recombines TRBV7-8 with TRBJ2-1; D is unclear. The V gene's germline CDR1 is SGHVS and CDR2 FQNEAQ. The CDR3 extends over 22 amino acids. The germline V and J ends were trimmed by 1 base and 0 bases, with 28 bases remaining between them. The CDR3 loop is CASSLGLVSIDNSVTSYNEQFF. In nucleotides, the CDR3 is TGTGCCAGCAGCTTAGGTCTCGTATCGATTGACAATTCCGTAACCTCCTACAATGAGCAGTTCTTC.

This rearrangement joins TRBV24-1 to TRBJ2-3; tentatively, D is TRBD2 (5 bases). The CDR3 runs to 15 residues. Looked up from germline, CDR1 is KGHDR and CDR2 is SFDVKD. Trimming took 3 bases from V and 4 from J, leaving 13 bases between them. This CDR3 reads CATSDHGRVADTQYF. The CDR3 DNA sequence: TGTGCCACCAGTGATCATGGGCGGGTGGCAGATACGCAGTATTTT.

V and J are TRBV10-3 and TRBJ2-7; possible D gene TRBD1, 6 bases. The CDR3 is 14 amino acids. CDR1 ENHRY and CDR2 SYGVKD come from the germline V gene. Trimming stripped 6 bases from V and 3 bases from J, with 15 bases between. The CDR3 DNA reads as TGTGCCATCAGGGGGGCTACAGGAAGCTACGAGCAGTACTTC. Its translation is CAIRGATGSYEQYF.

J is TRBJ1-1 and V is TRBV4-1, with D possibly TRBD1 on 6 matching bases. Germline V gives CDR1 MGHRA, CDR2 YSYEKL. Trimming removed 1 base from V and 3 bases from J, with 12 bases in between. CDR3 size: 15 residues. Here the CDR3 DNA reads TGCGCCAGCAGCCAAGGAGGGGGAGCTGACACTGAAGCTTTCTTT. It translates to CASSQGGGADTEAFF.

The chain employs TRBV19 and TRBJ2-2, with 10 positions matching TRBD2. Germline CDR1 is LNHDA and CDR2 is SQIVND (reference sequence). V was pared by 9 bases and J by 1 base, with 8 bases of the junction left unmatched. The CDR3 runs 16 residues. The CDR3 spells CASSYIAGGNTGELFF. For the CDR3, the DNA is TGTGCCAGCTCCTATATAGCGGGGGGGAACACCGGGGAGCTGTTTTTT.

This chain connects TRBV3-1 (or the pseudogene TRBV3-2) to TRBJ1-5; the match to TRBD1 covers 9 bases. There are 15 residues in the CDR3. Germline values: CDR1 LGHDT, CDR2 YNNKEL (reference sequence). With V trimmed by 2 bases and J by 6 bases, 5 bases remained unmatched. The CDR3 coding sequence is TGTGCCAGCAGCCAATTTACAGGGGGCTCTCAGCCCCAGCATTTT. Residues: CASSQFTGGSQPQHF.

The chain's CDR3 is CASLGQGGSYEQYF. The DNA of the CDR3 is TGTGCCAGCCTTGGACAGGGGGGTTCCTACGAGCAGTACTTC. The chain joins TRBV28 to TRBJ2-7, with TRBD1 identical over 10 bases. V lost 8 bases and J lost 1; bases outside the gene matches: 5. Germline assignment: CDR1 MDHEN and CDR2 SYDVKM. This CDR3 has 14 residues.

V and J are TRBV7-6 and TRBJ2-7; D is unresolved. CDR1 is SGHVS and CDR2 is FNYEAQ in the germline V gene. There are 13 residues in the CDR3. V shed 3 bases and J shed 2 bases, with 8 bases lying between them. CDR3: CASSFNRAYEQYF. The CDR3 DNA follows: TGTGCCAGCAGCTTTAACAGAGCCTACGAGCAGTACTTC.